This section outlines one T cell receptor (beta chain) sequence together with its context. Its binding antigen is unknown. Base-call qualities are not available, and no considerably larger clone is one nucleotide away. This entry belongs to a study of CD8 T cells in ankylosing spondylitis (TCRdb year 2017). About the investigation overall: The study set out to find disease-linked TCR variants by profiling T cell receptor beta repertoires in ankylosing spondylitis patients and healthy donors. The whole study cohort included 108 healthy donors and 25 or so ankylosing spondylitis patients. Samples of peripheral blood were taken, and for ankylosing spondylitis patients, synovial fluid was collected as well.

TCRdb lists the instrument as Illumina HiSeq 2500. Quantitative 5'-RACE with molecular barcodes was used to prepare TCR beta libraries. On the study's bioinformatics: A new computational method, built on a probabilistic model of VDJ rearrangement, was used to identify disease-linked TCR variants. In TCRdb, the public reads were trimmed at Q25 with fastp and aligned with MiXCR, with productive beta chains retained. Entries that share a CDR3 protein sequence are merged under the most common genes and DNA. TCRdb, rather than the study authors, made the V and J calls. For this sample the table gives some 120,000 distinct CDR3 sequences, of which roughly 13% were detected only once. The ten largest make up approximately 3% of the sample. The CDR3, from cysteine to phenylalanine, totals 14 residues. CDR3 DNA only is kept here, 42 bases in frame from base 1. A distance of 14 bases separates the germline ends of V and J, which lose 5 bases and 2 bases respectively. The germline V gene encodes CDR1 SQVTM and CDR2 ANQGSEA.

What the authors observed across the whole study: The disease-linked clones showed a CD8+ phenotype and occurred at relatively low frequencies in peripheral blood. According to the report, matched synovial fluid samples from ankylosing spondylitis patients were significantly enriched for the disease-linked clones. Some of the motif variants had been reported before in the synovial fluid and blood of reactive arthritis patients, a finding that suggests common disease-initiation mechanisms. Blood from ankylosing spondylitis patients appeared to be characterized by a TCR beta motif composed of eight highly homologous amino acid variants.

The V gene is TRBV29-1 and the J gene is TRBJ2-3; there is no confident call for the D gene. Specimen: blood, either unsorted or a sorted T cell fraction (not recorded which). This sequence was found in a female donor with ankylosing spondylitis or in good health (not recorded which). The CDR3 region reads CSVRVGSPTDTQYF. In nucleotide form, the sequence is TGCAGCGTTCGTGTCGGCTCGCCCACAGATACGCAGTATTTT.